The clone carrying this T cell receptor (beta chain) was found many times. Its antigen is as yet unknown. These data come from a study of T-cell reconstitution after alpha-beta-depleted transplantation in children. General study results and limits: About two months after transplant, alpha-beta T cells reportedly came from several hundred expanded graft clones.

During its preparation, the TCRbeta library received unique molecular identifiers. From the PCR reads, TCRdb called clonotypes with MiXCR, one entry per CDR3 protein. The table lists about 260,000 distinct CDR3 sequences, roughly 8.2% of them singletons, with 6.3% in the top ten. The CDR3 runs 14 residues. V was shortened by 6 bases and J by 2 bases, with 14 bases between the two germline ends. Germline values: CDR1 DFQATT, CDR2 SNEGSKA (reference sequence). This rearrangement joins TRBV20-1 to TRBJ2-1; possibly TRBD2 for D (7 bases). The specimen was PBMCs, mostly from graft donor cells, collected 180 days after TCRalphabeta/CD19-depleted stem cell transplant. The receptor comes from a male patient between 10 and 17 years old who had a stem cell transplant for acute lymphoblastic leukemia, so the T cells may come from the graft donor. The CDR3 DNA reads as TGCAGTGCCCTAGGGGGGGGCACCTACAATGAGCAGTTCTTC. Its translation is CSALGGGTYNEQFF.